These 17 T cell receptor beta chains share one sample of origin, sequenced in a study of cytomegalovirus exposure and HLA in healthy donors. A multiplex PCR was run with 60 Vbeta primers and 13 Jbeta primers. Only in-frame clones appear in the TCRdb table, and some are missing; sequencing was by immunoSEQ multiplex PCR. The sample holds about 160,000 clones; 85% are singletons and the top ten take 1%. Sequenced input: PBMCs. All receptors derive from a boy aged 2-15 years in good health and CMV-seronegative.

This chain connects TRBV18 to TRBJ2-5; D uncertain. The CDR3 consists of 15 residues. V shed 0 bases and J shed 4 bases, with 12 bases lying between them. CDR1 KGHSH and CDR2 LQKENI come from the germline V gene. CDR3 residues: CASSPPSVGGETQYF. The CDR3 nucleotides are TGTGCCAGCTCACCACCTTCCGTCGGCGGAGAGACCCAGTACTTC.

The gene calls are TRBV7-6 and TRBJ1-3, with D perhaps TRBD1 (6 bases). V was pared by 5 bases and J by 0 bases, with 20 bases between. The CDR3 sequence is 18 residues long. Germline V CDR1 and CDR2: SGHVS, FNYEAQ. DNA for the CDR3: TGTGCCAGCAGCACTAGACAGGACGGCGAGGGCTCTGGAAACACCATATATTTT. Translated, it gives CASSTRQDGEGSGNTIYF.

The chain carries TRBV28 and TRBJ2-3, with D possibly matching TRBD1 (5 bases). Germline V gives CDR1 MDHEN, CDR2 SYDVKM. V gave up 2 bases and J gave up 3 bases, with 12 bases separating them. This CDR3 has 15 amino acids. DNA for the CDR3: TGTGCCAGCAGTTTAGGCACCTCAGGGACAGATACGCAGTATTTT. It yields the protein CASSLGTSGTDTQYF.

This sequence joins TRBV7-6 and TRBJ2-1, with unresolved D. CDR1 is SGHVS, CDR2 FNYEAQ, per germline. There are 16 residues in the CDR3. The ends were cut back, 0 bases at V and 1 base at J, with 10 bases in the middle. The CDR3 DNA follows: TGTGCCAGCAGCTTAGCGTCGGTGACTTCCTACAATGAGCAGTTCTTC. Translated, it gives CASSLASVTSYNEQFF.

The chain links TRBV25-1 to TRBJ1-2, with 8 bases fitting TRBD1. CDR1 is MGHDK, CDR2 SYGVNS, per germline. The CDR3 has 13 amino acids. V shed 5 bases, J shed 7 bases, and the junction held 6 bases outside the gene matches. The chain's CDR3 is CASSQQGGGGYTF. Written as DNA, the CDR3 is TGTGCCAGCAGTCAACAGGGGGGGGGTGGCTACACCTTC.

The chain joins TRBV28 to TRBJ2-2, with D unclear. V lost 2 bases, J lost 4 bases, and 8 bases lay in between. The CDR3 contains 14 residues. Looked up from germline, CDR1 is MDHEN and CDR2 is SYDVKM. The CDR3 is CASSLPPSTGELFF. CDR3 DNA: TGTGCCAGCAGTTTACCGCCGAGCACCGGGGAGCTGTTTTTT.

This clone was seen a single time. The genes are TRBV6-6 and TRBJ2-1, with a tentative D call TRBD1 (5 bases). Trimming took off 6 bases at V and 4 bases at J, with 13 bases between the two ends. Germline CDR1 and CDR2: MNHNY and SVGAGI (reference sequence). The CDR3 totals 14 residues. CDR3 residues: CASSLFDRYNEQFF. CDR3 nucleotides: TGTGCCAGCAGCCTCTTCGACAGATACAATGAGCAGTTCTTC.

As DNA, the CDR3 is TGTGCCAGCAGCTTAGCGCGGAGCGCTTGGGAGGGCTACACCTTC. It translates to CASSLARSAWEGYTF. The V gene is TRBV7-2, the J gene TRBJ1-2, with no clear D. Trimming cost V 0 bases and J 8 bases, with 16 bases left between them. CDR3 length: 15 residues. From germline, CDR1 is SGHTA and CDR2 FQGNSA.

The chain couples TRBV10-3 to TRBJ2-7; maybe TRBD2 (8 bases). CDR1 is ENHRY, CDR2 SYGVKD, per germline. CDR3 length: 17 amino acids. V was pared by 10 bases and J by 3 bases, with 28 bases between. CDR3 region: CATRQRQGGRRGYEQYF. DNA of the CDR3: TGTGCCACGCGACAGCGACAGGGCGGGAGGAGAGGCTACGAGCAGTACTTC.

The genes are TRBV19 and TRBJ1-5; perhaps TRBD1 as D (5 bases). The V gene lost 4 bases and the J gene lost 10 bases, with 14 bases spanning the gap. Germline loops: CDR1 LNHDA, CDR2 SQIVND (reference sequence). CDR3 length: 13 amino acids. This CDR3 reads CASSTGGKSPQHF. The CDR3 nucleotides read TGTGCCAGTAGTACGGGGGGAAAATCACCCCAGCATTTT.

V is TRBV10-3 and J is TRBJ1-4; D not certain. Trimming left V 0 bases short and J 8 bases short, with 19 bases between. Germline assignment: CDR1 ENHRY and CDR2 SYGVKD. This CDR3 contains 17 residues. In DNA form, the CDR3 reads TGTGCCATCAGTGAGTCGAATACGGACCGGGAAAGGGAAAAACTGTTTTTT. It is translated as CAISESNTDREREKLFF.

Regarding this clone: The sample holds other DNA sequences that translate to the same CDR3. This chain links TRBV4-1 with TRBJ1-2; TRBD1 might be the D (5 bases). From germline, CDR1 is MGHRA and CDR2 YSYEKL. The CDR3 spans 14 residues. Between the trimmed V and J ends, which lost 1 base and 5 bases, there was a span of 11 bases. CDR3: CASSQAGRDYGYTF. The CDR3 region has the DNA TGCGCCAGCAGCCAAGCCGGCAGGGATTATGGCTACACCTTC.

The chain employs TRBV6-4 and TRBJ1-1, with TRBD1 identical over 8 bases. The CDR3 loop spans 16 amino acids. The V gene end was trimmed by 3 bases and the J gene end by 1 base; junction bases not matched to a gene: 7. Looked up from germline, CDR1 is MRHNA and CDR2 is SNTAGT. This CDR3 reads CASSEGTGYSNTEAFF. The CDR3 region has the DNA TGTGCCAGCAGTGAAGGGACAGGTTATTCGAACACTGAAGCTTTCTTT.

The CDR3 coding sequence is TGTGCCAGCAGTGAAACAGGAGATACGCAGTATTTT. Translating it yields CASSETGDTQYF. The V gene is TRBV6-1, the J gene TRBJ2-3, with D tentatively TRBD1 (5 bases). The germline CDR1 and CDR2 sequences are MNHNS and SASEGT. The CDR3 loop spans 12 amino acids. V lost 2 bases and J lost 5, with 5 bases in between.

Here the CDR3 reads CASSAGTGMTDTQYF. For the CDR3, the DNA is TGTGCCAGCAGTGCTGGGACAGGGATGACAGATACGCAGTATTTT. This chain uses TRBV6-5 with TRBJ2-3; 9 bases are shared with TRBD1. CDR1 is MNHEY and CDR2 is SVGAGI in the germline V gene. J gave up 3 bases and V 5 bases, and 6 bases lay outside the gene matches. The CDR3 is 15 residues long.

The chain recombines TRBV7-8 with TRBJ2-7; D is possibly TRBD1 (5 bases). The V end lost 5 bases, the J end lost 5 bases, and 13 bases lay between the germline ends. This CDR3 spans 13 amino acids. Germline CDR1 SGHVS, CDR2 FQNEAQ. CDR3 protein: CASSTRLGHEQYV. CDR3 nucleotide sequence: TGTGCCAGCAGCACCAGATTGGGGCACGAGCAGTACGTC.

The table lists this clone with a few counts. The rearrangement joins TRBV14 to TRBJ2-1; the D gene is possibly TRBD2 (5 bases). Germline CDR1 SGHDN, CDR2 FVKESK. Between the trimmed V and J ends, which lost 4 bases and 8 bases, there was a span of 27 bases. This CDR3 spans 18 amino acids. Here the CDR3 reads CASSLKGYHGVLVDEQFF. The CDR3 DNA follows: TGTGCCAGCAGCCTCAAAGGCTACCACGGGGTTCTCGTGGATGAGCAGTTCTTC.